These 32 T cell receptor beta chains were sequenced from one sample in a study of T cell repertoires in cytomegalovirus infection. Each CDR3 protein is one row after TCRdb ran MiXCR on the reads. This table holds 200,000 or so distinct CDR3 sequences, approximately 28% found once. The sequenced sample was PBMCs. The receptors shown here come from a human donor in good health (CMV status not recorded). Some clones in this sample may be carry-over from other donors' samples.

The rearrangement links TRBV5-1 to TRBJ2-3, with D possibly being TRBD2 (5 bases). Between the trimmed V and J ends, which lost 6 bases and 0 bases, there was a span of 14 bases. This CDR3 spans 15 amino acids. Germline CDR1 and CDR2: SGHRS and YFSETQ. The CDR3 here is CASKIRGTSTDTQYF. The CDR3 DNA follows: TGCGCCAGCAAAATTCGGGGAACTAGCACAGATACGCAGTATTTT.

CDR3 sequence: CASSLTGAGGYTF. The CDR3, as DNA: TGTGCCAGCAGTCTCACAGGAGCCGGGGGCTACACCTTC. The chain links TRBV6-2 or TRBV6-3 to TRBJ1-2; TRBD1 might be the D (5 bases). The CDR3 loop spans 13 amino acids. Trimming left V 5 bases short and J 8 bases short, with 15 bases between. Germline V gives CDR1 MNHEY, CDR2 SVGEGT.

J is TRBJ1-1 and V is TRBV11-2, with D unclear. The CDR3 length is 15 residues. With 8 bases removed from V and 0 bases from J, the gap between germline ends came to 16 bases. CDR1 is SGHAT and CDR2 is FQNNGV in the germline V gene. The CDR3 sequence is CASFSRNRMNTEAFF. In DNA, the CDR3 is TGTGCCAGCTTCAGCAGGAATAGGATGAACACTGAAGCTTTCTTT.

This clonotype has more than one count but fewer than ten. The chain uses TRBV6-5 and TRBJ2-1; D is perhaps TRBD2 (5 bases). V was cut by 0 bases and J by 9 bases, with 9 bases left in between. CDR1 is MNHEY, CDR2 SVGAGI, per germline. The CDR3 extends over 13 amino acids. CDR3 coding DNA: TGTGCCAGCAGTTACTCGGAGGCAACTGAGCAGTTCTTC. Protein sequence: CASSYSEATEQFF.

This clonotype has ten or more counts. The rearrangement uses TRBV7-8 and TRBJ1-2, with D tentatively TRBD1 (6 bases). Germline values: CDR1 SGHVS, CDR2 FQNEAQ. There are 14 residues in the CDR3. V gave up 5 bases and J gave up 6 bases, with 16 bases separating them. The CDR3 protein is CASSTRGPIDGYTF. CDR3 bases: TGTGCCAGCAGCACCAGGGGACCCATCGATGGCTACACCTTC. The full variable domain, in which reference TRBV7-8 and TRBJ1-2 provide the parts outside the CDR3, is GAGVSQSPRYKVAKRGQDVALRCDPISGHVSLFWYQQALGQGPEFLTYFQNEAQLDKSGLPSDRFFAERPEGSVSTLKIQRTQQEDSAVYLCASSTRGPIDGYTFGSGTRLTVV.

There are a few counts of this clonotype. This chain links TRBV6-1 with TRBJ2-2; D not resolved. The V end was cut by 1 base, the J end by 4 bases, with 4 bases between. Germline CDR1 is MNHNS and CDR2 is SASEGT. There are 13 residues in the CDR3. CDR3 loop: CASSEGVTGELFF. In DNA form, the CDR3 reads TGTGCCAGCAGTGAAGGGGTCACCGGGGAGCTGTTTTTT.

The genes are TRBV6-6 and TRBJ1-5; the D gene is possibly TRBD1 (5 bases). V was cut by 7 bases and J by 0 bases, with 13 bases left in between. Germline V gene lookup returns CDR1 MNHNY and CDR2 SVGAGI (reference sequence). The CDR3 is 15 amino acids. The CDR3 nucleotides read TGTGCCAGCATTCAGGGTCTTTATAGCAATCAGCCCCAGCATTTT. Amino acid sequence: CASIQGLYSNQPQHF.

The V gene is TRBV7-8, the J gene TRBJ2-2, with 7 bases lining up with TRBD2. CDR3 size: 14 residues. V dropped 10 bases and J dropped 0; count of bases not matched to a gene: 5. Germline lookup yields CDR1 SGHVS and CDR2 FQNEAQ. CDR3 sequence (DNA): TGTGCCATCGATGGGACTACGAACACCGGGGAGCTGTTTTTT. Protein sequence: CAIDGTTNTGELFF.

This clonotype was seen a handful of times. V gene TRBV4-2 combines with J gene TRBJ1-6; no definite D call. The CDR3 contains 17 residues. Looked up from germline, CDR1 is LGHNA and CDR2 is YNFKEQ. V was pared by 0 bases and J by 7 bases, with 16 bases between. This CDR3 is CASSQDRLQVPNSPLHF. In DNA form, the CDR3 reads TGTGCCAGCAGCCAAGATCGTTTGCAGGTCCCAAATTCACCCCTCCACTTT.

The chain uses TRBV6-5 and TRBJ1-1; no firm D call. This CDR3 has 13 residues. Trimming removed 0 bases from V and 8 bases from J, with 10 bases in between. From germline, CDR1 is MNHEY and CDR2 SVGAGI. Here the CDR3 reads CASSYSRGREAFF. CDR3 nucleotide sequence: TGTGCCAGCAGTTACTCGAGAGGACGCGAAGCTTTCTTT.

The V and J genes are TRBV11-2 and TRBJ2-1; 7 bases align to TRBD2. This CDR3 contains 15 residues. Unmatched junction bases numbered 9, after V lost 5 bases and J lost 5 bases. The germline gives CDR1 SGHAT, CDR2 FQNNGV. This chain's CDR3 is CASSPPGLPNNEQFF. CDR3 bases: TGTGCCAGCAGCCCGCCGGGACTACCAAACAATGAGCAGTTCTTC. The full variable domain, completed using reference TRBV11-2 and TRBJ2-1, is EAGVAQSPRYKIIEKRQSVAFWCNPISGHATLYWYQQILGQGPKLLIQFQNNGVVDDSQLPKDRFSAERLKGVDSTLKIQPAKLEDSAVYLCASSPPGLPNNEQFFGPGTRLTVL.

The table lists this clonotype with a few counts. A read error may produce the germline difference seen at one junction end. The CDR3 nucleotides read TGTGCCAGCAGCCAAGTGGCCCCGGGGGGTCTTGGAGATGAGCAGTTCTTC. Encoded protein: CASSQVAPGGLGDEQFF. The chain employs TRBV4-1 and TRBJ2-1; 7 bases map to TRBD2. This CDR3 contains 17 residues. Looked up from germline, CDR1 is MGHRA and CDR2 is YSYEKL.

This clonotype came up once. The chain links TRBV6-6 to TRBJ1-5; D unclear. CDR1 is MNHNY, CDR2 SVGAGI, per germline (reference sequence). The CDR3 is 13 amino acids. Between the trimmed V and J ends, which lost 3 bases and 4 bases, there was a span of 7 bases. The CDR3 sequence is CASSYKFNQPQHF. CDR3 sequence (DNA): TGTGCCAGCAGTTATAAATTTAATCAGCCCCAGCATTTT.

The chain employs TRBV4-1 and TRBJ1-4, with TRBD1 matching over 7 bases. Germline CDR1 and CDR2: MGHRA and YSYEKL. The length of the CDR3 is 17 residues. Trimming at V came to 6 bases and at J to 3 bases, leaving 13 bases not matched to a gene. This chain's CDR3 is CASRHPARTGSNEKLFF. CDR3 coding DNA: TGCGCCAGCAGGCACCCCGCCCGGACAGGATCTAATGAAAAACTGTTTTTT.

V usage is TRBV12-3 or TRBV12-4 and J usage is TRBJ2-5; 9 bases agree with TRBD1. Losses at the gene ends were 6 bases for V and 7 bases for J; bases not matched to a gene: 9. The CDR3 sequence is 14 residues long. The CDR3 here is CASSARDREGTQYF. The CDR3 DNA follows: TGTGCCAGCAGCGCCCGGGACAGGGAAGGGACCCAGTACTTC.

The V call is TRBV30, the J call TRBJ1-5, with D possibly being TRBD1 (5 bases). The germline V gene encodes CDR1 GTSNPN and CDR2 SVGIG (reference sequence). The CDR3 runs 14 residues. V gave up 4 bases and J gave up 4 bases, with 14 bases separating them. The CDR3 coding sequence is TGTGCCTGGAACCGATGGGACCGAAATCAGCCCCAGCATTTT. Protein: CAWNRWDRNQPQHF.

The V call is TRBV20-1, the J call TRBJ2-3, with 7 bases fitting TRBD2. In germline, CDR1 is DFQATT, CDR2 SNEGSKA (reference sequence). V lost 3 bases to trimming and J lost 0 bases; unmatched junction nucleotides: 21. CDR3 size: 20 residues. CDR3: CSASHLPGASGDYSTDTQYF. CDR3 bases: TGCAGTGCTAGCCACTTGCCTGGGGCTAGCGGCGACTATAGCACAGATACGCAGTATTTT.

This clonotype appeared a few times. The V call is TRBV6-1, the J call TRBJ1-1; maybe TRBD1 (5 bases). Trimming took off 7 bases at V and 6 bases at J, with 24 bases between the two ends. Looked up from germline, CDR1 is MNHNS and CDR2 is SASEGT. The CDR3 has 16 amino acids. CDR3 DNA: TGTGCCAGCACTTTTAGAAATGGGGGTGACCTGGCTGAAGCTTTCTTT. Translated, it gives CASTFRNGGDLAEAFF.

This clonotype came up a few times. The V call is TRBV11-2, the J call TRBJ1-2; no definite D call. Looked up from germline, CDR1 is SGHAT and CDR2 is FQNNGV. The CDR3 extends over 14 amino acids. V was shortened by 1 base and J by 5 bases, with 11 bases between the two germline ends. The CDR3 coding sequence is TGTGCCAGCAGCTTAGGGGCTCCTGAGTATGGCTACACCTTC. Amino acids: CASSLGAPEYGYTF.

CDR3 nucleotide sequence: TGTGCCAGCAGCTTAGTGCCGTTTTGGAACTATGGCTACACCTTC. It codes for CASSLVPFWNYGYTF. J is TRBJ1-2 and V is TRBV11-2; no definite D call. V was trimmed by 1 base and J by 2 bases, leaving 11 bases between them. The CDR3 contains 15 residues. CDR1 and CDR2 (germline): SGHAT, FQNNGV.

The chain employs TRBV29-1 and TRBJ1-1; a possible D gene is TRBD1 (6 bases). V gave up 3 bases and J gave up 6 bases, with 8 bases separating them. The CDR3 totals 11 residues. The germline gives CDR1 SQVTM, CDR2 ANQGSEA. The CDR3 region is CSVDRGPEAFF. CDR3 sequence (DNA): TGCAGCGTTGACAGGGGACCTGAAGCTTTCTTT.

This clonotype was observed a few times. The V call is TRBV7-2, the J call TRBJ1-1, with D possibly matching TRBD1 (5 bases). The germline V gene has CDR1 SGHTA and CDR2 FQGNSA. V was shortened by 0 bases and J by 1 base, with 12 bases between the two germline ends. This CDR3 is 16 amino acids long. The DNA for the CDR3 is TGTGCCAGCAGCTTAGCGGTCACAGGCGAGAACACTGAAGCTTTCTTT. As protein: CASSLAVTGENTEAFF.

CDR3 nucleotide sequence: TGTGCCACTAGAGAAGCGTACACCTTC. Translating gives CATREAYTF. The chain has TRBV7-9 and TRBJ1-2; no reliable D call. The CDR3 runs to 9 residues. Per the germline V gene, CDR1 is SEHNR and CDR2 is FQNEAQ (reference sequence). Trimming removed 10 bases at V and 11 bases at J, with 11 bases between.

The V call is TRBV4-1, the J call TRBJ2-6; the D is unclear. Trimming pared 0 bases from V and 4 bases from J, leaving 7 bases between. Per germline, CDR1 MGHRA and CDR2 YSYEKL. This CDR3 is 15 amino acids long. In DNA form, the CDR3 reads TGCGCCAGCAGCCAAGACCCATACGGGGCCAACGTCCTGACTTTC. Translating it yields CASSQDPYGANVLTF.

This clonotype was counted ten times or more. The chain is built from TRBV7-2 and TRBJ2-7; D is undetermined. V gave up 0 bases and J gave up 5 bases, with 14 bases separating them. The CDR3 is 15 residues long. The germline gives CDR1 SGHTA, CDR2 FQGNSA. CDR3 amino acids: CASSLALARQNEQYF. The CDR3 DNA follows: TGTGCCAGCAGCTTAGCGCTGGCCAGGCAGAACGAGCAGTACTTC.

CDR3 amino acids: CASSFRQGNSGNTIYF. CDR3 coding DNA: TGTGCCAGCAGTTTTCGACAGGGAAACTCTGGAAACACCATATATTTT. The V call is TRBV6-6, the J call TRBJ1-3; 7 positions agree with TRBD1. Germline CDR1 MNHNY, CDR2 SVGAGI (reference sequence). The J segment lost 0 bases and the V segment lost 4 bases, leaving 6 bases of the junction unmatched. This CDR3 is built from 16 residues.

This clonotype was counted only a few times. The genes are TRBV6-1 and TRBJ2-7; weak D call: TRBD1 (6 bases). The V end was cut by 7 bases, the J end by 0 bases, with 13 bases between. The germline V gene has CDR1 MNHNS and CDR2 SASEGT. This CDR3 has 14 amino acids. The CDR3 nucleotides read TGTGCCAGCACCGCGAGGGGGTACTCCTACGAGCAGTACTTC. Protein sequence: CASTARGYSYEQYF.

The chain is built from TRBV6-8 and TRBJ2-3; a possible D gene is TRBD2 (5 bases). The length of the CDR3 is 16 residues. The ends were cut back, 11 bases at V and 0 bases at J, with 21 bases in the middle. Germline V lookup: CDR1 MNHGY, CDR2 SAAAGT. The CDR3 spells CASGGSARASTDTQYF. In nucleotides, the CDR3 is TGTGCCTCTGGAGGTTCAGCCCGAGCGAGCACAGATACGCAGTATTTT.

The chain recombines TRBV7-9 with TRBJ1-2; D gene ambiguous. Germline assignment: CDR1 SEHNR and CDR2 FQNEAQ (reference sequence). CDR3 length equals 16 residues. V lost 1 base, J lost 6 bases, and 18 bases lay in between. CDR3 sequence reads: CASSLGTGRQLHGYTF. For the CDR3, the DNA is TGTGCCAGCAGCTTAGGAACGGGGAGGCAGCTTCATGGCTACACCTTC.

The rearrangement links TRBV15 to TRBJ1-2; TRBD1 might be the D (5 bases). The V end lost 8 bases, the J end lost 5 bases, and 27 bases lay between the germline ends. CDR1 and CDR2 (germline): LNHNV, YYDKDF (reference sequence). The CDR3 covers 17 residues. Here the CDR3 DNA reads TGTGCCACCGGCCAACGGCAGGGTGCTCGAGTCGAGTATGGCTACACCTTC. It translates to CATGQRQGARVEYGYTF.

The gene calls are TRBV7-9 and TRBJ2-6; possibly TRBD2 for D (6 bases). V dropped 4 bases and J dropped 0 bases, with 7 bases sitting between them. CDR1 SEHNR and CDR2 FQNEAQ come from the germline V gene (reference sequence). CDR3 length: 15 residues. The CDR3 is CASSYGGSGANVLTF. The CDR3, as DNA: TGTGCCAGCAGCTACGGGGGCTCTGGGGCCAACGTCCTGACTTTC.

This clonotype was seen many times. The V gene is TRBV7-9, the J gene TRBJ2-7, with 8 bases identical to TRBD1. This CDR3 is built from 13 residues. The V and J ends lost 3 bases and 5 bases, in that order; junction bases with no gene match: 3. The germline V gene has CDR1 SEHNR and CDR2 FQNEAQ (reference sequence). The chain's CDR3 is CASSLDRADEQYF. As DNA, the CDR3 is TGTGCCAGCAGCTTGGACAGGGCGGACGAGCAGTACTTC. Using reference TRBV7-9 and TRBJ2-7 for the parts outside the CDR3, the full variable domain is DTGVSQNPRHKITKRGQNVTFRCDPISEHNRLYWYRQTLGQGPEFLTYFQNEAQLEKSRLLSDRFSAERPKGSFSTLEIQRTEQGDSAMYLCASSLDRADEQYFGPGTRLTVT.